The sequence of this T cell receptor beta chain was determined in a study of T cells after yellow fever vaccination. Study as a whole: For low cell numbers, libraries were made with SMART-Seq v4 Ultra Low Input. General study results and limits: Only a minor proportion of clonotypes was detected across both CD4 and CD8 compartments.

To note about this clonotype: Its antigen remains unknown.

MiXCR, run by TCRdb on the 5' RACE reads, gives a single entry per CDR3 protein. The table has hundreds of thousands of distinct CDR3 sequences, 9% to 15% seen once. V was cut by 3 bases and J by 0 bases, with 15 bases left in between. CDR1 SGHDT and CDR2 YYEEEE come from the germline V gene. The CDR3 totals 16 residues. The rearrangement links TRBV5-6 to TRBJ1-1; D is unresolved. The sample here was PBMCs, taken on the day of the yellow fever booster vaccination. This receptor was identified in a man between 25 and 39 years old who received the YFV17D yellow fever vaccine. CDR3 nucleotide sequence: TGTGCCAGCAGCTCCGTAATGAAGGGAATGAACACTGAAGCTTTCTTT. Amino acid sequence: CASSSVMKGMNTEAFF.